Following are 8 T cell receptor beta chains from one sample sequenced in a study of cytomegalovirus exposure and HLA in healthy donors. The PCR employed 60 Vbeta primers together with 13 Jbeta primers. TCRdb's copy holds only in-frame clones and misses some; the assay was immunoSEQ multiplex PCR. The sample contains more than 150,000 clones, around 78% of which appear only once. Sequencing input: PBMCs. Receptors originate from a middle-aged man in good health and CMV-seronegative.

This clone was seen only once. The rearrangement joins TRBV4-1 to TRBJ2-6; a weak D match, TRBD2 (6 bases). The CDR3 is 15 amino acids. V was cut by 4 bases and J by 4 bases, with 11 bases left in between. In germline, CDR1 is MGHRA, CDR2 YSYEKL. The CDR3 reads CASSPSAGGANVLTF. The CDR3 coding sequence is TGCGCCAGCAGCCCATCCGCGGGAGGGGCCAACGTCCTGACTTTC.

The J gene is TRBJ2-2, the V gene TRBV6-6, with D possibly matching TRBD2 (7 bases). The CDR3 is 14 residues long. The V gene's germline CDR1 is MNHNY and CDR2 SVGAGI (reference sequence). V lost 10 bases and J 0 bases, leaving 12 bases between the germline ends. CDR3 sequence reads: CATGGRSNTGELFF. DNA of the CDR3: TGTGCCACCGGGGGGCGGTCGAACACCGGGGAGCTGTTTTTT.

The rearrangement uses TRBV2 and TRBJ2-5; a weak D match, TRBD2 (6 bases). The CDR3 totals 15 residues. CDR1 SNHLY and CDR2 FYNNEI come from the germline V gene. V dropped 4 bases and J dropped 5 bases, with 17 bases sitting between them. This chain's CDR3 is CASSVSGGDRETQYF. The CDR3 DNA is TGTGCCAGCAGTGTATCAGGAGGGGATAGGGAGACCCAGTACTTC. The whole variable domain, remainder taken from reference TRBV2 and TRBJ2-5, is EPEVTQTPSHQVTQMGQEVILRCVPISNHLYFYWYRQILGQKVEFLVSFYNNEISEKSEIFDDQFSVERPDGSNFTLKIRSTKLEDSAMYFCASSVSGGDRETQYFGPGTRLLVL.

V and J are TRBV19 and TRBJ1-5, with D unresolved. V was shortened by 1 base and J by 9 bases, with 7 bases between the two germline ends. The CDR3 totals 12 residues. CDR1 LNHDA and CDR2 SQIVND come from the germline V gene (reference sequence). The CDR3 DNA reads TGTGCCAGTAGTATAGCAGGCGTGCCCCAGCATTTT. It specifies CASSIAGVPQHF. Together with reference TRBV19 and TRBJ1-5, the CDR3 gives the full variable domain: DGGITQSPKYLFRKEGQNVTLSCEQNLNHDAMYWYRQDPGQGLRLIYYSQIVNDFQKGDIAEGYSVSREKKESFPLTVTSAQKNPTAFYLCASSIAGVPQHFGDGTRLSIL.

The gene calls are TRBV5-1 and TRBJ2-7; 9 bases match TRBD1. V lost 3 bases to trimming and J lost 1 base; unmatched junction nucleotides: 2. The CDR3 has 14 residues. Looked up from germline, CDR1 is SGHRS and CDR2 is YFSETQ. Written as DNA, the CDR3 is TGCGCCAGCAGCTCGACAGGGGGGTCCTACGAGCAGTACTTC. Its protein product is CASSSTGGSYEQYF.

The V and J genes are TRBV7-2 and TRBJ1-5; D ambiguous. V was cut by 1 base and J by 7 bases, with 14 bases left in between. Germline-derived CDR1 and CDR2 are SGHTA and FQGNSA. The CDR3 is made up of 15 amino acids. The CDR3 region is CASSLGVGPGQPQHF. The CDR3 nucleotides read TGTGCCAGCAGCTTAGGAGTCGGTCCGGGGCAGCCCCAGCATTTT. Together with reference TRBV7-2 and TRBJ1-5, the CDR3 gives the full variable domain: GAGVSQSPSNKVTEKGKDVELRCDPISGHTALYWYRQSLGQGLEFLIYFQGNSAPDKSGLPSDRFSAERTGGSVSTLTIQRTQQEDSAVYLCASSLGVGPGQPQHFGDGTRLSIL.

This chain links TRBV7-2 with TRBJ2-4; 15 bases are a match to TRBD2. CDR1 is SGHTA and CDR2 is FQGNSA in the germline V gene. With 5 bases clipped from V and 2 bases from J, the junction kept 7 bases outside the gene matches. The length of the CDR3 is 18 residues. DNA of the CDR3: TGTGCCAGCAGCACGGGACTAGCGGGAGGAAGGACCAAAAACATTCAGTACTTC. Translating gives CASSTGLAGGRTKNIQYF.

V usage is TRBV6-1 and J usage is TRBJ2-7, with 10 bases fitting TRBD2. Per the germline V gene, CDR1 is MNHNS and CDR2 is SASEGT. CDR3 length: 14 residues. V trimming: 7 bases; J trimming: 1 base; junction bases outside the gene matches: 4. The CDR3 loop reads CASTRLAGSYEQYF. The DNA for the CDR3 is TGTGCCAGCACGAGACTAGCGGGTTCCTACGAGCAGTACTTC.